A single TCR beta chain is shown here with its context. The antigen is undetermined. The data originate from a study of T cell clones after liver transplantation. Notes on the study in general: Graft donor-reactive T cells possibly entered the graft instead of undergoing deletion.

This CDR3 contains 14 residues. Per the germline V gene, CDR1 is LNHDA and CDR2 is SQIVND (reference sequence). V was clipped by 7 bases and J by 5 bases, with 14 bases between them. Unstimulated PBMCs were sorted into CD3+CD4+ and CD3+CD8+ populations. Profiled with immunoSEQ multiplex PCR; TCRdb holds only in-frame clones, not every one. Of about 74,000 clones in the sample, 80% were seen once. The chain employs TRBV19 and TRBJ1-4; unclear D gene. The specimen comprised CD4+ T cells from blood, sampled before liver transplant. The origin of this receptor is a human donor who received a liver transplant. The CDR3 is CASNRARENEKLFF. DNA for the CDR3: TGTGCCAGTAATCGGGCTCGGGAGAATGAAAAACTGTTTTTT.